A single sample gave rise to the 3 T cell receptor beta chains below, sequenced in a study of post-analysis software for immune sequencing data. Whole-study findings and limits: There were about five TRBV segments more frequent in patients than controls, and TRBV5-6, TRBV5-1 and TRBV20-1 were among them.

The antigens of these receptors remain unknown. The authors incorporated unique molecular identifiers into the TCR beta cDNA libraries. TCRdb re-derived calls from the PCR reads in MiXCR, one entry per CDR3 protein. The table lists around 190,000 distinct CDR3 sequences, approximately 29% of them singletons. The sequenced sample consisted of blood. The source of these receptors is a girl between 2 and 17 years old with multiple sclerosis.

This clonotype was found many times. The chain uses TRBV5-1 and TRBJ2-7; D is undetermined. V lost 0 bases and J 2 bases, leaving 9 bases between the germline ends. This CDR3 is built from 14 residues. Germline CDR1 SGHRS, CDR2 YFSETQ. The CDR3 loop is CASSLVASPYEQYF. The DNA for the CDR3 is TGCGCCAGCAGCTTGGTAGCCTCCCCCTACGAGCAGTACTTC.

This clonotype was observed at least ten times. The V call is TRBV4-1, the J call TRBJ2-6; possibly TRBD1 or TRBD2 for D (5 bases each). Trimming pared 3 bases from V and 1 base from J, leaving 13 bases between. The length of the CDR3 is 17 residues. CDR1 is MGHRA, CDR2 YSYEKL, per germline. CDR3 nucleotides: TGCGCCAGCAGCCATTTGGGTTGGGGGTCTGGGGCCAACGTCCTGACTTTC. Translated, it gives CASSHLGWGSGANVLTF.

With respect to this clonotype: A single base separates this from a much larger clone, so it may be a read error. This chain uses TRBV6-5 with TRBJ2-7; 7 bases line up with TRBD1. V shed 2 bases, J shed 2 bases, and the junction held 6 bases outside the gene matches. This CDR3 comprises 15 residues. CDR1 MNHEY and CDR2 SVGAGI come from the germline V gene. As DNA, the CDR3 is TGTGCCAGCAGTTACCGTCGGACAGGCGCCTACGAGCAGTACTTC. Its translation is CASSYRRTGAYEQYF.